This T cell receptor beta chain was identified during a study of blood T cell repertoires in COVID-19. In the study overall: There were acute and convalescent COVID-19 samples, and they came from the United States, Italy and Spain. In each case, the material was cDNA or gDNA derived from T cells, B-cell-depleted T cells, or PBMCs.

Original methodology: Estimates of nucleated cell counts were drawn from the amplification of reference gene primers. Some clones are missing from TCRdb's copy, which holds only in-frame ones; the method was immunoSEQ multiplex PCR. The DNA was the basis for D and trimming; V, J and clone size are from that table. This table has hundreds of thousands of clones, roughly 87% appearing once. Trimming cost V 4 bases and J 5 bases; bases outside gene matches: 7. Germline loops: CDR1 PRHDT, CDR2 FYEKMQ (reference sequence). The CDR3 is 14 amino acids. Sequenced: peripheral blood. The receptor was derived from a woman in her twenties or thirties with acute or convalescent COVID-19. The rearrangement joins TRBV13 to TRBJ2-5, with TRBD2 identical over 7 bases. The CDR3 region is CASSSGGYAETQYF. CDR3 nucleotide sequence: TGTGCCAGCAGCTCGGGGGGATACGCGGAGACCCAGTACTTC.